This T cell receptor (beta chain) stems from a study of spatial heterogeneity in lung cancer (dated by TCRdb to between 2019 and 2020). Background on the whole study: More beta-chain than alpha-chain transcripts were consistently detected, likely reflecting higher beta-chain transcript abundance. The study quantitatively compared TCR alpha and beta repertoires across multiple tumor regions, matched nontumor lung and blood in non-small cell lung cancer. At surgery, about 210 tumor regions, approximately 64 matched nontumor lung samples and 45 to 60 PBMC samples were TCR-sequenced for both alpha and beta chains. Nonsynonymous mutation counts, determined by whole-exome sequencing of tumor tissue, were related to features of the TCR repertoire. In the raw uncorrected reads, each unique combination of TCR and UMI appeared more than ten times on average. What the authors observed across the whole study: Additional single-cell paired TCR alpha and beta sequencing was considered necessary to confirm, at a functional level, the hypothesis that regional TCRs recognize regional mutations. Ubiquitous expanded tumor TCRs showed up in blood more often at tumor resection than at routine follow-up.

Libraries were prepared through 5' RACE. Sequenced on a NextSeq 500. To allow correction of PCR and sequencing errors, the TCR library protocol tagged every TCR cDNA molecule with a unique molecular identifier. The study's processing was this. TCR identification, UMI-based error correction and CDR3 extraction were all carried out with Decombinator tools. TCRs above a frequency of 2 per 1,000, corresponding to the top 1% of the tumor frequency distribution, were defined as expanded. Rényi diversity was computed with the R vegan package after subsampling each repertoire 100 times to 5,000 TCRs. CDR3 similarity networks were built from amino acid triplet string-kernel similarity, connecting CDR3s with pairwise similarity above 0.82. TCRdb took the public reads, trimmed them with fastp at Q25, ran MiXCR for clone calling and kept in-frame beta chains. Every CDR3 protein is listed once, alongside the most common genes and DNA of its rows. For this entry, the V and J calls and clone size follow TCRdb and not the study's own pipeline. The table for this sample lists under 75,000 distinct CDR3 sequences; 13% of them were counted only once. The top ten clonotypes cover 7.2% of the sample.

CDR1 and CDR2 were assigned from the germline V gene (reference sequence) as DFQATT and SNEGSKA. The CDR3 numbers 12 residues from cysteine through phenylalanine. The only DNA kept is the CDR3, 36 bases in frame from the first base. V lost 6 bases and J lost 9 bases; the stretch between them is 17 bases long. Read against the paper, the sample's time point label means: sample taken at primary tumor resection. For TCR sequencing, whole RNA was extracted from tumor and nontumor lung tissue, or from cryopreserved PBMC samples, and no cell sorting was done. Donors were 70 or so patients with early-stage, untreated non-small cell lung cancer from the lung TRACERx cohort. Only patients with enough RNA available from two or more tumor regions were chosen for TCR sequencing. A note on this clonotype: What this receptor recognizes is not known. Per-nucleotide qualities are absent, and no much larger clonotype sits a single base away.

This TCR was recovered from a male donor with early-stage non-small cell lung cancer. The input for sequencing was PBMCs, taken at surgery. The chain joins TRBV20-1 to TRBJ2-5; the D gene is possibly TRBD2, with 5 bases matching. The DNA sequence reads TGCAGTGCCCTCGACCATCCCGGGGCCCAGTACTTC. This translates into CSALDHPGAQYF.